This T cell receptor (beta chain) appears in the sequencing data of a study of shared clonotypes between healthy human individuals. The method was immunoSEQ multiplex PCR; TCRdb's version includes in-frame clones alone and lacks a portion of them. The sample has approximately 1,000,000 clones, 78% seen once. Per germline, CDR1 SGHRS and CDR2 YFSETQ. V shed 5 bases, J shed 4 bases, and the junction held 10 bases outside the gene matches. CDR3 length equals 15 residues. The clonotype originates from a man between 18 and 29 years old in good health. Some clones in this sample may be carry-over from other donors' samples. The chain combines TRBV5-1 with TRBJ1-1; 8 nucleotides align to TRBD1. Sequenced: memory CD4+ T cells from PBMCs. Specified subset: CD45RA-negative fraction. CDR3 bases: TGCGCCAGCAGTCCAGACCCTCAGGGGGCCACTGAAGCTTTCTTT. It encodes CASSPDPQGATEAFF.